This T cell receptor (beta chain) was recovered during a study of cytomegalovirus exposure and HLA in healthy donors. Study outcomes and limitations: In a later analysis, most CMV-associated TCR beta chains appeared HLA-restricted.

The PCR contained 60 Vbeta and 13 Jbeta primers. Libraries were prepared by immunoSEQ multiplex PCR; TCRdb keeps only in-frame clonotypes and omits some of them. The sample yields under 200,000 clones, 84% seen once. Note on this clone: Its specificity is unknown.

Germline V gene lookup returns CDR1 MNHEY and CDR2 SMNVEV (reference sequence). The CDR3 spans 15 residues. The V gene lost 2 bases and the J gene lost 2 bases, with 10 bases spanning the gap. The sequenced material came from PBMCs. The clonotype comes from a man aged 18 to 29 in good health and CMV-seronegative. The V gene is TRBV27, the J gene TRBJ1-5, with D possibly matching TRBD1 (6 bases). CDR3 coding DNA: TGTGCCAGCAGTTTAGAGGGGGTAGGCAATCAGCCCCAGCATTTT. Translated, it gives CASSLEGVGNQPQHF.